These 19 T cell receptor beta chains were all obtained from the same sample, sequenced in a study of blood T cell repertoires in COVID-19. The method was immunoSEQ multiplex PCR; TCRdb's version includes in-frame clones alone and lacks a portion of them. The sample contains about 130,000 clones, about 70% of which appear only once. The source material was peripheral blood. Receptors were obtained from a man older than 75 with COVID-19, enrolled during active disease.

The chain joins TRBV28 to TRBJ1-2, with D hard to call. Looked up from germline, CDR1 is MDHEN and CDR2 is SYDVKM. The CDR3 length is 14 residues. Trimming removed 4 bases from V and 5 bases from J, with 14 bases in between. The chain's CDR3 is CASSSLSGGYGYTF. The CDR3 bases are TGTGCCAGCAGTTCGTTGTCAGGAGGGTATGGCTACACCTTC.

In this sample, this clone turned up once. The chain couples TRBV28 to TRBJ2-3, with 8 nucleotides matching TRBD2. V dropped 3 bases and J dropped 0; count of bases not matched to a gene: 11. This CDR3 region has 18 residues. Per the germline V gene, CDR1 is MDHEN and CDR2 is SYDVKM. CDR3 sequence reads: CASSLIPSGPTSTDTQYF. The DNA of the CDR3 is TGTGCCAGCAGTTTGATCCCTAGCGGGCCTACTAGCACAGATACGCAGTATTTT.

The CDR3 loop reads CATSSGRRGFEQETQYF. The CDR3 region has the DNA TGTGCCACCAGCAGCGGTAGGCGGGGGTTCGAGCAAGAGACCCAGTACTTC. The chain employs TRBV15 and TRBJ2-5; 7 bases align to TRBD2. The V gene end was trimmed by 3 bases and the J gene end by 2 bases; junction bases not matched to a gene: 12. The CDR3 has 17 residues. Per germline, CDR1 LNHNV and CDR2 YYDKDF (reference sequence).

This chain connects TRBV28 to TRBJ1-2, with TRBD1 as a possible D gene (5 bases). Trimming left V 2 bases short and J 1 base short, with 11 bases between. Germline CDR1 is MDHEN and CDR2 is SYDVKM. The CDR3 runs to 15 residues. The CDR3 DNA reads TGTGCCAGCAGTTTAGTTGCAGGGTATAACTATGGCTACACCTTC. The encoded protein is CASSLVAGYNYGYTF.

In nucleotides, the CDR3 is TGTGCCAGCAGCTTAGAATACCTACTACCCTACAATGAGCAGTTCTTC. It codes for CASSLEYLLPYNEQFF. This chain connects TRBV7-6 to TRBJ2-1; D gene ambiguous. V shed 1 base and J shed 2 bases, with 12 bases lying between them. The CDR3 spans 16 residues. Germline values: CDR1 SGHVS, CDR2 FNYEAQ. Complete variable domain (other parts from reference TRBV7-6 and TRBJ2-1): GAGVSQSPRYKVTKRGQDVALRCDPISGHVSLYWYRQALGQGPEFLTYFNYEAQQDKSGLPNDRFSAERPEGSISTLTIQRTEQRDSAMYRCASSLEYLLPYNEQFFGPGTRLTVL.

DNA of the CDR3: TGTGCCAGTAGTATCCTAGGGGACAAAAACATTCAGTACTTC. Its translation is CASSILGDKNIQYF. The chain is built from TRBV19 and TRBJ2-4; weak D call: TRBD1 (5 bases). Germline V gene sequence: CDR1 LNHDA, CDR2 SQIVND (reference sequence). V gave up 3 bases and J gave up 3 bases, with 9 bases separating them. The CDR3 totals 14 residues.

This chain uses TRBV28 with TRBJ2-1; 8 bases line up with TRBD2. The V and J ends lost 3 bases and 8 bases, in that order; junction bases with no gene match: 12. Germline CDR1 MDHEN, CDR2 SYDVKM. This CDR3 spans 16 amino acids. The CDR3 sequence: CASSFLSGALFHEQFF. In DNA form, the CDR3 reads TGTGCCAGCAGTTTCCTTAGCGGGGCGCTCTTCCATGAGCAGTTCTTC.

V gene TRBV7-3 combines with J gene TRBJ2-2, with 7 bases identical to TRBD1. Germline CDR1 and CDR2: SGHTA and FQGTGA. This CDR3 has 15 residues. V shed 5 bases and J 4 bases; nucleotides not matched to a gene: 7. CDR3 sequence: CASSAYGTATGELFF. CDR3 sequence (DNA): TGTGCCAGCAGCGCTTATGGGACAGCCACCGGGGAGCTGTTTTTT.

The chain couples TRBV27 to TRBJ2-1; D is perhaps TRBD2 (5 bases). Trimming cost V 6 bases and J 5 bases, with 23 bases left between them. This CDR3 has 17 amino acids. Germline V lookup: CDR1 MNHEY, CDR2 SMNVEV (reference sequence). The CDR3 sequence: CASRIWGVDASHNEQFF. Here the CDR3 DNA reads TGTGCCAGCAGAATTTGGGGAGTCGATGCGAGCCACAATGAGCAGTTCTTC.

V and J are TRBV28 and TRBJ2-7; a possible D gene is TRBD2 (6 bases). Trimming took off 5 bases at V and 1 base at J, with 12 bases between the two ends. In germline, CDR1 is MDHEN, CDR2 SYDVKM. The CDR3 is 14 amino acids. The CDR3 here is CASSRPGTSYEQYF. Here the CDR3 DNA reads TGTGCCAGCAGTCGGCCCGGGACTTCCTACGAGCAGTACTTC. Looking up the rest from reference TRBV28 and TRBJ2-7 gives the full variable domain: DVKVTQSSRYLVKRTGEKVFLECVQDMDHENMFWYRQDPGLGLRLIYFSYDVKMKEKGDIPEGYSVSREKKERFSLILESASTNQTSMYLCASSRPGTSYEQYFGPGTRLTVT.

The chain joins TRBV28 to TRBJ2-5; D ambiguous. The V gene lost 6 bases and the J gene lost 1 base, with 15 bases spanning the gap. The CDR3 spans 15 residues. Germline V gene data show CDR1 as MDHEN and CDR2 as SYDVKM. This CDR3 reads CASSPGELIQETQYF. The CDR3 DNA sequence: TGTGCCAGCAGCCCCGGAGAGCTCATCCAAGAGACCCAGTACTTC.

The rearrangement joins TRBV6-5 to TRBJ1-6; 8 positions match TRBD1. This CDR3 comprises 15 residues. CDR1 is MNHEY, CDR2 SVGAGI, per germline. The trim removed 4 bases at V and 7 bases at J, leaving 6 bases unmatched. The CDR3 sequence is CASSSRQGLNSPLHF. Written as DNA, the CDR3 is TGTGCCAGCAGTTCCCGACAGGGGCTCAATTCACCCCTCCACTTT.

The chain joins TRBV7-3 to TRBJ1-1; the D is unclear. The CDR3 sequence is 14 residues long. Germline CDR1 reads SGHTA; CDR2 reads FQGTGA. Trimming left V 2 bases short and J 4 bases short, with 11 bases between. In DNA form, the CDR3 reads TGTGCCAGCAGCTTAGCCGTAACGGGCACTGAAGCTTTCTTT. It is translated as CASSLAVTGTEAFF.

The chain joins TRBV27 to TRBJ1-2, with TRBD1 as a possible D gene (5 bases). The CDR3 spans 17 residues. Germline CDR1 MNHEY, CDR2 SMNVEV (reference sequence). The germline V and J ends were trimmed by 9 bases and 7 bases, with 30 bases remaining between them. CDR3 loop: CARKLRGETATTGGYTF. DNA for the CDR3: TGTGCCAGAAAATTGAGAGGTGAGACAGCCACCACGGGTGGCTACACCTTC.

The J gene is TRBJ1-1, the V gene TRBV6-5, with D hard to call. V gave up 5 bases and J gave up 3 bases, with 10 bases separating them. The CDR3 runs to 13 residues. Germline lookup yields CDR1 MNHEY and CDR2 SVGAGI. The CDR3 spells CASSKTEYTEAFF. CDR3 coding DNA: TGTGCCAGCAGTAAGACGGAGTACACTGAAGCTTTCTTT.

The chain carries TRBV3-1 (or the pseudogene TRBV3-2) and TRBJ1-2; D remains ambiguous. This CDR3 region has 14 residues. CDR1 is LGHDT, CDR2 YNNKEL, per germline (reference sequence). Trimming pared 1 base from V and 8 bases from J, leaving 14 bases between. CDR3 DNA sequence: TGTGCCAGCAGCCAAGTAGAGGCAGAGGAAGGCTACACCTTC. It codes for CASSQVEAEEGYTF.

This chain connects TRBV6-6 to TRBJ2-7; maybe TRBD2 (6 bases). Per germline, CDR1 MNHNY and CDR2 SVGAGI (reference sequence). The CDR3 is 11 amino acids. The ends were cut back, 5 bases at V and 7 bases at J, with 9 bases in the middle. CDR3 in amino acids: CASSLAGEQYF. The CDR3 DNA reads as TGTGCCAGCAGTCTCGCGGGGGAGCAGTACTTC.

The V and J genes are TRBV28 and TRBJ1-5; a weak D match, TRBD1 (5 bases). V lost 4 bases and J lost 3, with 19 bases in between. CDR1 and CDR2 from the germline V gene are MDHEN and SYDVKM. CDR3 length equals 17 residues. CDR3 loop: CASSSRTPLSSNQPQHF. CDR3 DNA sequence: TGTGCCAGCAGTTCCCGGACACCCCTAAGTTCCAATCAGCCCCAGCATTTT.

A note on this clone: An end of the junction differs from the germline gene, which may be a read error. The chain links TRBV7-2 to TRBJ1-1; D is unresolved. Germline V gene data show CDR1 as SGHTA and CDR2 as FQGNSA. CDR3 size: 14 residues. The CDR3 region is CASSAGMENTEAFF. Here the CDR3 DNA reads TGCGCCAGCAGCGCCGGGATGGAAAACACTGAAGCTTTCTTT.